The clone carrying this TCR beta chain was counted once. The antigen remains unidentified. The CDR3 is 15 amino acids. Germline CDR1 GTSNPN, CDR2 SVGIG (reference sequence). This specimen belongs to a study of shared clonotypes between healthy human individuals. Each sample came from a Caucasian adult donor living in Nashville, Tennessee. Here immunoSEQ multiplex PCR was the method, and the copy in TCRdb shows in-frame clones only, minus some. The sample yields 400,000 to 500,000 clones, roughly 78% seen once. Study-level points and caveats: The low donor count limited represented genetic and exposure-history diversity.

The specimen sequenced was PBMCs. The sequence derives from a woman aged 40 to 55 in good health. Some clones in this sample may be carry-over from other donors' samples. The V gene is TRBV30, the J gene TRBJ2-5; D call uncertain. The J call may be in error: the DNA end matches TRBJ2-7 better. The CDR3 here is CAWSPRTVLNYEQYF. CDR3 DNA: TGTGCCTGGAGCCCTAGGACGGTCCTTAACTACGAGCAGTACTTC.